The present T cell receptor (beta chain) was sequenced within a study of blood T cell repertoires in COVID-19. Overall study context: COVID-19 samples from acute and convalescent phases originated in the United States, Italy and Spain. In each case, the material was cDNA or gDNA derived from T cells, B-cell-depleted T cells, or PBMCs.

It was during active infection that Seattle patients were enrolled and then longitudinally followed. Methods used by the authors: Nucleated cell counts were estimated from reference gene primer amplification. Sequencing was performed with immunoSEQ multiplex PCR; in TCRdb, only in-frame clones are kept and a portion is missing. D and trimming were read from the DNA, whereas the V and J calls and clone size are those reported in that table. The data show 95,000 or so clones, roughly 81% seen once. Germline loops: CDR1 GTSNPN, CDR2 SVGIG (reference sequence). The CDR3 extends over 14 amino acids. Trimming pared 0 bases from V and 10 bases from J, leaving 13 bases between.

The sequenced material came from peripheral blood. The origin of this receptor is an older man with COVID-19, enrolled during active disease. V is TRBV30 and J is TRBJ1-6; D call uncertain. For the CDR3, the DNA is TGTGCCTGGAGTGTAGGTGCTGCAGGCTCACCCCTCCACTTT. Translating it yields CAWSVGAAGSPLHF.